These 24 T cell receptor beta chains share one sample of origin, sequenced in a study of blood T cell repertoires in COVID-19. TCRdb's copy holds only in-frame clones and misses some; the assay was immunoSEQ multiplex PCR. The sample contains roughly 150,000 clones, roughly four fifths of which appear only once. The sequenced sample was peripheral blood. The receptors shown here come from a woman older than 75 with COVID-19, enrolled during active disease.

V usage is TRBV11-2 and J usage is TRBJ2-5; a weak D match, TRBD2 (6 bases). The CDR3 has 17 amino acids. V lost 3 bases to trimming and J lost 1 base, with 18 bases between them. Germline V gene data show CDR1 as SGHAT and CDR2 as FQNNGV. The CDR3 reads CASSLGRTPGFQETQYF. The DNA of the CDR3 is TGTGCCAGCAGCTTGGGGAGGACCCCAGGGTTCCAAGAGACCCAGTACTTC.

The chain employs TRBV15 and TRBJ2-3; D possibly corresponds to TRBD2 (6 bases). V lost 4 bases, J lost 4 bases, and 21 bases lay in between. This CDR3 spans 17 amino acids. In germline, CDR1 is LNHNV, CDR2 YYDKDF (reference sequence). CDR3 residues: CATSKARGAGMADTQYF. The CDR3 DNA reads as TGTGCCACCAGCAAAGCGAGAGGGGCGGGGATGGCAGATACGCAGTATTTT.

This clone appeared a single time. The rearrangement uses TRBV6-5 and TRBJ1-4, with TRBD1 as a possible D gene (6 bases). Per the germline V gene, CDR1 is MNHEY and CDR2 is SVGAGI. The CDR3 runs 14 residues. Trimming removed 6 bases at V and 8 bases at J, with 16 bases between. The CDR3 protein is CASSLGQLGEKLFF. DNA of the CDR3: TGTGCCAGCAGCCTCGGACAGTTAGGGGAAAAACTGTTTTTT.

V and J are TRBV5-1 and TRBJ2-3; no firm D call. V was clipped by 0 bases and J by 4 bases, with 12 bases between them. This CDR3 is 15 amino acids long. Germline V gene lookup returns CDR1 SGHRS and CDR2 YFSETQ. The CDR3 reads CASSLGARRADTQYF. The DNA for the CDR3 is TGCGCCAGCAGCTTGGGGGCCAGGCGCGCAGATACGCAGTATTTT.

The rearrangement uses TRBV9 and TRBJ2-3; a weak D match, TRBD1 (6 bases). Germline lookup yields CDR1 SGDLS and CDR2 YYNGEE. Deletions cut 3 bases from V and 11 bases from J, with 28 bases between. CDR3 length: 17 amino acids. The CDR3 DNA follows: TGTGCCAGCAGCGCATCACAGGGAACTCATGGGGTTGGTGGGCAGTATTTT. Translation: CASSASQGTHGVGGQYF.

This rearrangement joins TRBV6-6 to TRBJ2-7, with 10 bases that match TRBD2. The CDR3 runs to 14 residues. Germline V gene sequence: CDR1 MNHNY, CDR2 SVGAGI (reference sequence). V was clipped by 8 bases and J by 5 bases; unmatched bases: 9. CDR3 sequence reads: CASVGAGGHHEQYF. The CDR3 DNA is TGTGCCAGCGTGGGAGCGGGGGGGCACCACGAGCAGTACTTC.

This chain connects TRBV28 to TRBJ2-7; TRBD2 matches at 11 bases. The ends lost 6 bases at V and 3 bases at J; junction bases unmatched: 1. CDR3 length: 13 amino acids. CDR1 MDHEN and CDR2 SYDVKM come from the germline V gene. The CDR3 DNA sequence: TGTGCCAGCAGAACTAGCGGGAGCTACGAGCAGTACTTC. This codes for CASRTSGSYEQYF. Filled out from reference TRBV28 and TRBJ2-7, the complete variable domain reads DVKVTQSSRYLVKRTGEKVFLECVQDMDHENMFWYRQDPGLGLRLIYFSYDVKMKEKGDIPEGYSVSREKKERFSLILESASTNQTSMYLCASRTSGSYEQYFGPGTRLTVT.

The chain is built from TRBV28 and TRBJ1-2; weak D call: TRBD1 (6 bases). The CDR3 length is 14 residues. Trimming took off 7 bases at V and 8 bases at J, with 20 bases between the two ends. In germline, CDR1 is MDHEN, CDR2 SYDVKM. As DNA, the CDR3 is TGTGCCAGCAATCCTTACTGGGGGCCGTCAGGCTACACCTTC. Its protein is CASNPYWGPSGYTF.

The gene calls are TRBV9 and TRBJ2-7; D remains unclear. The CDR3 is made up of 14 amino acids. CDR1 and CDR2 (germline): SGDLS, YYNGEE. V shed 4 bases and J shed 0 bases, with 11 bases lying between them. This CDR3 reads CASSTRHGSYEQYF. The DNA for the CDR3 is TGTGCCAGCAGCACCAGACACGGCTCCTACGAGCAGTACTTC.

This chain links TRBV9 with TRBJ2-1; 10 bases fit TRBD2. Germline-derived CDR1 and CDR2 are SGDLS and YYNGEE. CDR3 size: 16 residues. The trim removed 0 bases at V and 9 bases at J, leaving 9 bases unmatched. The CDR3 protein is CASSVGSSGGASEQFF. The DNA for the CDR3 is TGTGCCAGCAGCGTAGGATCCAGCGGGGGGGCTAGTGAGCAGTTCTTC.

CDR3 nucleotide sequence: TGTGCCAGTAGCCAGGGGCAAGGGGAGACCCAGTACTTC. It specifies CASSQGQGETQYF. The gene calls are TRBV19 and TRBJ2-5; a possible D gene is TRBD1 (6 bases). CDR3 length equals 13 residues. V was trimmed by 6 bases and J by 5 bases, leaving 13 bases between them. Germline lookup yields CDR1 LNHDA and CDR2 SQIVND (reference sequence).

This sequence joins TRBV28 and TRBJ1-2; D is possibly TRBD1 (6 bases). Germline-derived CDR1 and CDR2 are MDHEN and SYDVKM. The CDR3 is 12 amino acids. Between the trimmed V and J ends, which lost 6 bases and 4 bases, there was a span of 9 bases. The CDR3 DNA reads as TGTGCCAGCAGGACACAGGGCTATGGCTACACCTTC. It encodes CASRTQGYGYTF.

The chain uses TRBV7-6 and TRBJ1-4; D may be TRBD1 (5 bases). The CDR3 length is 14 residues. The V end was cut by 5 bases, the J end by 8 bases, with 15 bases between. The V gene's germline CDR1 is SGHVS and CDR2 FNYEAQ. The CDR3 region has the DNA TGTGCCAGCAGCCCCCGGGAGACAGTAGAAAAACTGTTTTTT. It specifies CASSPRETVEKLFF.

The gene calls are TRBV14 and TRBJ1-1; no clear D gene. Trimming removed 4 bases from V and 0 bases from J, with 9 bases in between. The CDR3 has 14 amino acids. CDR1 and CDR2 (germline): SGHDN, FVKESK. CDR3 loop: CASSPTIVNTEAFF. In DNA form, the CDR3 reads TGTGCCAGCAGCCCTACTATTGTGAACACTGAAGCTTTCTTT.

This clone was picked up one time. The chain carries TRBV19 and TRBJ1-1; TRBD1 matches at 7 bases. In germline, CDR1 is LNHDA, CDR2 SQIVND (reference sequence). J gave up 5 bases and V 6 bases, and 9 bases lay outside the gene matches. CDR3 length: 14 amino acids. The CDR3 bases are TGTGCCAGTAGATCGACAGGGAGACTTACTGAAGCTTTCTTT. Translation: CASRSTGRLTEAFF.

The chain joins TRBV5-1 to TRBJ2-5; perhaps TRBD1 as D (6 bases). The CDR3 is 14 amino acids. Germline values: CDR1 SGHRS, CDR2 YFSETQ. V was pared by 2 bases and J by 0 bases, with 8 bases between. The CDR3 sequence is CASSLQGHQETQYF. DNA of the CDR3: TGCGCCAGCAGCTTACAGGGCCACCAAGAGACCCAGTACTTC.

The chain couples TRBV5-4 to TRBJ2-1, with D possibly matching TRBD2 (5 bases). The CDR3 is made up of 13 amino acids. V was cut by 0 bases and J by 10 bases, with 11 bases left in between. Germline-derived CDR1 and CDR2 are SGHNT and YYREEE (reference sequence). In nucleotides, the CDR3 is TGTGCCAGCAGCTTGGGGGGTGAGGGAGAGCAGTTCTTC. Protein sequence: CASSLGGEGEQFF.

This chain joins TRBV7-8 and TRBJ2-5; 10 nucleotides line up with TRBD2. CDR1 and CDR2 from the germline V gene are SGHVS and FQNEAQ. This CDR3 has 17 residues. The junction had 10 bases not matched to a gene; V was cut back by 1 base and J by 5 bases. DNA of the CDR3: TGTGCCAGCAGCTTAGTTATAGCGGGGGGAATCGCGGAGACCCAGTACTTC. Its protein product is CASSLVIAGGIAETQYF. The full variable domain, rest sourced from reference TRBV7-8 and TRBJ2-5, is GAGVSQSPRYKVAKRGQDVALRCDPISGHVSLFWYQQALGQGPEFLTYFQNEAQLDKSGLPSDRFFAERPEGSVSTLKIQRTQQEDSAVYLCASSLVIAGGIAETQYFGPGTRLLVL.

The V and J genes are TRBV18 and TRBJ1-6; TRBD1 is a possible D gene (6 bases). Germline CDR1 and CDR2: KGHSH and LQKENI. The V end lost 4 bases, the J end lost 10 bases, and 17 bases lay between the germline ends. The CDR3 covers 15 residues. CDR3: CASSQLTGPDSPLHF. In nucleotides, the CDR3 is TGTGCCAGCTCACAACTAACAGGGCCGGACTCACCCCTCCACTTT.

The V and J genes are TRBV7-3 and TRBJ1-1; D unresolved. Looked up from germline, CDR1 is SGHTA and CDR2 is FQGTGA. V was pared by 1 base and J by 0 bases, with 12 bases between. This CDR3 spans 16 amino acids. CDR3 sequence: CASSLSSGFLNTEAFF. CDR3 bases: TGTGCCAGCAGCTTAAGCTCCGGGTTCCTGAACACTGAAGCTTTCTTT.

This clone appeared a few times. This sequence joins TRBV6-1 and TRBJ1-2; 9 positions match TRBD1. The CDR3 is 13 residues long. The V gene's germline CDR1 is MNHNS and CDR2 SASEGT. V gave up 6 bases and J gave up 8 bases; unmatched junction bases: 7. The CDR3 reads CASSPGTGMGYTF. In DNA, the CDR3 is TGTGCCAGCAGCCCTGGGACAGGGATGGGCTACACCTTC.

This chain links TRBV9 with TRBJ2-7; D uncertain. The CDR3 has 16 amino acids. From germline, CDR1 is SGDLS and CDR2 YYNGEE. V was clipped by 4 bases and J by 0 bases, with 17 bases between them. The CDR3 DNA reads as TGTGCCAGCAGCACCATCGAGTGGGCTAACTCCTACGAGCAGTACTTC. It yields the protein CASSTIEWANSYEQYF.

The chain couples TRBV10-3 to TRBJ2-7; TRBD1 matches 8 bases. The CDR3 runs to 13 residues. With V trimmed by 6 bases and J by 2 bases, 3 bases remained unmatched. Germline CDR1 reads ENHRY; CDR2 reads SYGVKD. The CDR3 bases are TGTGCCATCAGGGACAGGGCAACCTACGAGCAGTACTTC. It yields the protein CAIRDRATYEQYF.

The chain joins TRBV19 to TRBJ2-3; a possible D gene is TRBD2 (5 bases). Germline V gene lookup returns CDR1 LNHDA and CDR2 SQIVND (reference sequence). This CDR3 spans 16 amino acids. V was clipped by 3 bases and J by 2 bases, with 15 bases between them. CDR3 in amino acids: CASSIDYRRHTDTQYF. The CDR3 DNA follows: TGTGCCAGTAGTATTGACTATCGCCGACACACAGATACGCAGTATTTT.